The present entry profiles one TCR beta chain with its context. Its antigen remains unidentified. A read error may produce the germline difference seen at one junction end. This sample was included in a study of shared clonotypes between healthy human individuals. Naivety among CD8 cells was defined by CD45RO negativity and positive CCR7 selection, thereby excluding terminally differentiated effector memory CD45RA+ cells. The donors were adults (healthy and HIV-negative) with no recent acute infections or vaccinations. Study findings and constraints: Generation of non-shared clonotypes was less probable than generation of clonotypes shared by all four donors. Naive subsets typically showed greater estimated richness than memory subsets.

The CDR3 extends over 15 amino acids. Germline CDR1 is SEHNR and CDR2 is FQNEAQ (reference sequence). Each subset's genomic DNA was shared equally among a number of immunoSEQ plates. Method: immunoSEQ multiplex PCR; TCRdb's copy keeps in-frame clones and lacks some. The sample carries approximately 740,000 clones, approximately 92% recorded once. This clonotype originated in a man aged 25-45 years in good health. Sequenced: naive CD8+ T cells sorted from blood. The chain links TRBV7-9 to TRBJ1-4, with TRBD1 matching over 7 bases. The DNA for the CDR3 is TGTGCCAGCAGGGGAGACAGGGATGGCTTGGGAAAAACTGTTTTT. Its protein is CASRGDRDGLGKTVF.